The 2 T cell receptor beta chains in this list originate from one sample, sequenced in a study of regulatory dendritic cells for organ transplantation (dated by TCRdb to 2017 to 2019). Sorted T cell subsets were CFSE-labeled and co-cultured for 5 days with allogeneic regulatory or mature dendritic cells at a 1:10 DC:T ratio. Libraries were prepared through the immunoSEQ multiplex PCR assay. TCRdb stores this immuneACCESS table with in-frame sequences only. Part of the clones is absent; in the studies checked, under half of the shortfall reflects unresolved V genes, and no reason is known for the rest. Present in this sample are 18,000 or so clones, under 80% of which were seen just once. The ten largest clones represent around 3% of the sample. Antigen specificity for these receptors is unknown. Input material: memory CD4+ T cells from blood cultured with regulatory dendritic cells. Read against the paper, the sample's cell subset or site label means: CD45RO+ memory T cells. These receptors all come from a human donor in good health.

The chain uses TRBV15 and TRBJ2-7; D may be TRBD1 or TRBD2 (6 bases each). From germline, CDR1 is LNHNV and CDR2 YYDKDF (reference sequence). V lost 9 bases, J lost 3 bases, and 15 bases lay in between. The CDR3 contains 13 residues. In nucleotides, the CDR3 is TGTGCCACTGGAATCGGGGGCCTCTACGAGCAGTACTTC. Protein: CATGIGGLYEQYF.

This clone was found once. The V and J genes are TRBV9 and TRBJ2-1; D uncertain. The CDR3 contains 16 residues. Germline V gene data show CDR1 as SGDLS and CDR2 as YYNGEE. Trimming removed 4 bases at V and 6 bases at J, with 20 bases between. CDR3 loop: CASSPTSRSFSNEQFF. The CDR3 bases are TGTGCCAGCAGCCCCACGTCAAGGTCATTCTCCAATGAGCAGTTCTTC.